This entry features one T cell receptor beta chain sequence. The antigen remains unidentified. Measured with immunoSEQ multiplex PCR; TCRdb has only the in-frame clones, and not every one. The sample carries about 75,000 clones, about 85% recorded once. This sample stems from a study of OX40 agonist ivuxolimab in advanced cancers. CDR3 length: 14 residues. The V and J ends lost 4 bases and 1 base respectively, with 12 bases between them. Germline CDR1 SQVTM, CDR2 ANQGSEA. Study outcomes and limitations: Averaged across samples, CD8+ T cells carried more expanded clones than CD4+ did. Some nonresponders additionally presented with little normalized T-cell clonal expansion.

The source of this sequence is an adult with an advanced solid tumor such as melanoma, head and neck, liver or kidney cancer. Sample: CD4+ or CD8+ T cells sorted from blood, taken in a trial of the OX40 agonist ivuxolimab. This rearrangement joins TRBV29-1 to TRBJ2-3; D perhaps matches TRBD2 (6 bases). CDR3 DNA sequence: TGCAGCGTTGTGGTTGCTAGCGGCACAGATACGCAGTATTTT. Its protein product is CSVVVASGTDTQYF.